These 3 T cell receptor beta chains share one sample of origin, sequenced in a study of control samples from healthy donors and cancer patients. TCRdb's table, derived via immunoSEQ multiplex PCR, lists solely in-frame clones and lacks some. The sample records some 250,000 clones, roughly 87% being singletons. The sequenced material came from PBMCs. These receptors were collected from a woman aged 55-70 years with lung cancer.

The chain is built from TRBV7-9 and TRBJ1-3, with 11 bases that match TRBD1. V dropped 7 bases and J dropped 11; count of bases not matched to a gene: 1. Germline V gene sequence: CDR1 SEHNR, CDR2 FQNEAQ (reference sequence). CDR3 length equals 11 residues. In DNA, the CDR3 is TGTGCCAGCACGGACAGGGGGCCCATATATTTT. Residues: CASTDRGPIYF. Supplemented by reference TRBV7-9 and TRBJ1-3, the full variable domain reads DTGVSQNPRHKITKRGQNVTFRCDPISEHNRLYWYRQTLGQGPEFLTYFQNEAQLEKSRLLSDRFSAERPKGSFSTLEIQRTEQGDSAMYLCASTDRGPIYFGEGSWLTVV.

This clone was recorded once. This CDR3 reads CAWSVPPIAGGPTGELFF. The DNA for the CDR3 is TGTGCCTGGAGTGTACCCCCCATAGCGGGAGGACCTACCGGGGAGCTGTTTTTT. The V gene is TRBV30, the J gene TRBJ2-2; 10 bases are shared with TRBD2. The CDR3 contains 18 residues. The germline gives CDR1 GTSNPN, CDR2 SVGIG (reference sequence). J gave up 5 bases and V 0 bases, and 12 bases lay outside the gene matches.

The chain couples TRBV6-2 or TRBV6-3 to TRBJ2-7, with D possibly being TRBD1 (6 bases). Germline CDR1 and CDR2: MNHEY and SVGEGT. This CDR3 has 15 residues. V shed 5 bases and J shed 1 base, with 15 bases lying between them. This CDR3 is CASSTMTQGSYEQYF. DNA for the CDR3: TGTGCCAGCAGTACGATGACGCAGGGGTCCTACGAGCAGTACTTC.